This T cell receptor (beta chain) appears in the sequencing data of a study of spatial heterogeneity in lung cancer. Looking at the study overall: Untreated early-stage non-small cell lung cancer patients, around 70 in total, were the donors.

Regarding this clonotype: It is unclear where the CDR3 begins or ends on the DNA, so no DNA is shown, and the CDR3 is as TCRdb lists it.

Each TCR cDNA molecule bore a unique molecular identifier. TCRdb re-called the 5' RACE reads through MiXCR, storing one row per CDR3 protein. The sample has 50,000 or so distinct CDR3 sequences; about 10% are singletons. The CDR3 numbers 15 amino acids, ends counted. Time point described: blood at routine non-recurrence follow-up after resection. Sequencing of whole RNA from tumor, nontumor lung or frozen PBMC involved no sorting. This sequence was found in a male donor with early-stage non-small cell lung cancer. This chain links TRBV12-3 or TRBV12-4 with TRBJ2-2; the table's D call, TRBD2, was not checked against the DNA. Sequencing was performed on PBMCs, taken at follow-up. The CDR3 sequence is CASREGLAYTGSCFF.